These 16 T cell receptor beta chains came from one sample sequenced in a study of cytomegalovirus exposure and HLA in healthy donors. Amplification used 60 Vbeta primers and 13 Jbeta primers. TCRdb's copy holds only in-frame clones and misses some; the assay was immunoSEQ multiplex PCR. The table lists around 200,000 clones, 60% to 80% of them singletons, with less than 2% in the top ten. Sequencing used PBMCs. The receptor source for this set is a male donor in good health and CMV-seronegative.

This clone was recorded a few times. V and J are TRBV27 and TRBJ1-2, with 7 bases matching TRBD1. The germline CDR1 and CDR2 sequences are MNHEY and SMNVEV (reference sequence). Trimming took 4 bases from V and 8 from J; bases not matched to a gene: 13. The CDR3 runs 15 residues. The CDR3 loop is CASSSPSTGSRGYTF. The CDR3 DNA sequence: TGTGCCAGCAGTTCACCCTCGACAGGGTCTAGAGGCTACACCTTC.

This chain connects TRBV9 to TRBJ1-4; no clear D gene. V dropped 0 bases and J dropped 0 bases, with 3 bases sitting between them. Germline V gene data show CDR1 as SGDLS and CDR2 as YYNGEE. The CDR3 is 14 amino acids. The CDR3 coding sequence is TGTGCCAGCAGCGTAGCTTCAACTAATGAAAAACTGTTTTTT. This gives the protein CASSVASTNEKLFF.

The genes are TRBV5-6 and TRBJ2-1; 10 bases are a match to TRBD2. Germline V CDR1 and CDR2: SGHDT, YYEEEE. The V gene end was trimmed by 0 bases and the J gene end by 4 bases; junction bases not matched to a gene: 1. The CDR3 totals 15 residues. The CDR3, as DNA: TGTGCCAGCAGCTTGGCTAGCGGGAGATACAATGAGCAGTTCTTC. This codes for CASSLASGRYNEQFF.

The genes are TRBV6-1 and TRBJ2-6; 8 bases line up with TRBD1. Germline V gene data show CDR1 as MNHNS and CDR2 as SASEGT. V lost 3 bases and J lost 2; bases outside the gene matches: 6. This CDR3 has 17 amino acids. The DNA for the CDR3 is TGTGCCAGCAGTGACAGACCGACAGGGGCTGGGGCCAACGTCCTGACTTTC. It is translated as CASSDRPTGAGANVLTF.

This chain links TRBV5-4 with TRBJ2-5, with TRBD1 matching over 7 bases. The V and J ends lost 3 bases and 6 bases, in that order; junction bases with no gene match: 8. This CDR3 comprises 14 residues. CDR1 and CDR2 from the germline V gene are SGHNT and YYREEE (reference sequence). The CDR3 coding sequence is TGTGCCAGCAGCTCCGGACAGGAAGGGAAGACCCAGTACTTC. Translated: CASSSGQEGKTQYF.

The V and J genes are TRBV4-2 and TRBJ2-7, with TRBD2 matching 9 bases. Germline V gene data show CDR1 as LGHNA and CDR2 as YNFKEQ. J was trimmed by 0 bases and V by 0 bases; bases with no gene match: 3. The CDR3 sequence is 16 residues long. The CDR3 reads CASSQDQRGASYEQYF. In DNA form, the CDR3 reads TGTGCCAGCAGCCAAGACCAGCGGGGGGCCTCCTACGAGCAGTACTTC.

This clone has just one count. This chain connects TRBV9 to TRBJ2-7; weak D call: TRBD2 (5 bases). Per germline, CDR1 SGDLS and CDR2 YYNGEE. The length of the CDR3 is 14 residues. V dropped 0 bases and J dropped 2 bases, with 9 bases sitting between them. In DNA form, the CDR3 reads TGTGCCAGCAGCGTAGGAGGGAACCCCTACGAGCAGTACTTC. This encodes CASSVGGNPYEQYF.

The V gene is TRBV28, the J gene TRBJ2-7; D may be TRBD1 (6 bases). The CDR3 has 18 amino acids. The V and J ends lost 3 bases and 2 bases respectively, with 23 bases between them. Looked up from germline, CDR1 is MDHEN and CDR2 is SYDVKM. In nucleotides, the CDR3 is TGTGCCAGCAGTTTTTCTCTTAACCTCAGGGGCATGACCTACGAGCAGTACTTC. Its protein is CASSFSLNLRGMTYEQYF.

This chain links TRBV4-2 with TRBJ2-3, with 9 bases matching TRBD1. V shed 0 bases and J 1 base; nucleotides not matched to a gene: 5. Germline CDR1 is LGHNA and CDR2 is YNFKEQ. The CDR3 contains 17 residues. CDR3 sequence reads: CASSQDGRTGGTDTQYF. The CDR3 region has the DNA TGTGCCAGCAGCCAAGACGGGCGGACAGGGGGCACAGATACGCAGTATTTT.

V gene TRBV4-3 combines with J gene TRBJ1-1; 8 bases agree with TRBD1. With V trimmed by 1 base and J by 1 base, 8 bases remained unmatched. From germline, CDR1 is LGHNA and CDR2 YSLEER. This CDR3 region has 17 residues. The CDR3 DNA is TGCGCCAGCAGCCAAGCCCTCTCAGGACAGGGGAACACTGAAGCTTTCTTT. It encodes CASSQALSGQGNTEAFF.

This clone was observed once. The chain is built from TRBV5-6 and TRBJ2-7; D gene unclear. CDR3 size: 13 residues. Germline V gene sequence: CDR1 SGHDT, CDR2 YYEEEE. V was trimmed by 0 bases and J by 5 bases, leaving 9 bases between them. CDR3 nucleotide sequence: TGTGCCAGCAGCTTGGGGCAGGTCCACGAGCAGTACTTC. This encodes CASSLGQVHEQYF.

V usage is TRBV7-8 and J usage is TRBJ2-5; TRBD1 aligns across 9 bases. This CDR3 spans 16 amino acids. Germline CDR1 SGHVS, CDR2 FQNEAQ. The V segment lost 1 base and the J segment 5 bases; nucleotides outside the gene matches: 8. The CDR3 DNA follows: TGTGCCAGCAGCTTAGGTTTCGGGACAGGGTTTGAGACCCAGTACTTC. Amino acid sequence: CASSLGFGTGFETQYF.

The V call is TRBV5-1, the J call TRBJ2-7; TRBD1 agrees at 8 bases. V trimming: 5 bases; J trimming: 3 bases; junction bases outside the gene matches: 10. Germline-derived CDR1 and CDR2 are SGHRS and YFSETQ. There are 15 residues in the CDR3. The DNA for the CDR3 is TGCGCCAGCAGGGATCCCCAGGGGGCGTTCTACGAGCAGTACTTC. Its translation is CASRDPQGAFYEQYF.

The chain employs TRBV27 and TRBJ2-1, with 7 bases matching TRBD1. V gave up 5 bases and J gave up 0 bases; unmatched junction bases: 7. Germline V gene data show CDR1 as MNHEY and CDR2 as SMNVEV (reference sequence). The CDR3 runs 16 residues. CDR3: CASSPGDRGSYNEQFF. The CDR3 DNA follows: TGTGCCAGCAGTCCCGGGGACAGAGGCTCCTACAATGAGCAGTTCTTC.

The J gene is TRBJ2-3, the V gene TRBV28; D possibly corresponds to TRBD2 (5 bases). From germline, CDR1 is MDHEN and CDR2 SYDVKM. V lost 10 bases and J 3 bases, leaving 17 bases between the germline ends. The CDR3 covers 14 residues. The CDR3, as DNA: TGTGCCACGACGGGGATTCTTCTAACAGATACGCAGTATTTT. Protein sequence: CATTGILLTDTQYF.

In its sample, this clone was seen once. The rearrangement joins TRBV15 to TRBJ1-5; D gene uncertain. The germline CDR1 and CDR2 sequences are LNHNV and YYDKDF (reference sequence). CDR3 size: 16 residues. Between the trimmed V and J ends, which lost 0 bases and 3 bases, there was a span of 12 bases. CDR3 nucleotide sequence: TGTGCCACCAGCAGAGATCTCCGGGATCCCAATCAGCCCCAGCATTTT. Protein sequence: CATSRDLRDPNQPQHF.